The source of this TCR beta chain is a study of T cell repertoires in cytomegalovirus infection. Study overall: It was the public TCR beta signatures that indicated both CMV infection and matching HLA type.

A word on this clonotype: Antigen unknown.

Per the germline V gene, CDR1 is SGHAT and CDR2 is FQNNGV. The CDR3 is made up of 14 amino acids. V lost 1 base and J 4 bases, leaving 10 bases between the germline ends. TCRdb recomputed calls from the reads with MiXCR, one row per CDR3 protein. The sample records under 800,000 distinct CDR3 sequences, approximately 24% being singletons. Whole-study findings and limits: Based on cumulative public TCR beta family frequency, carriers of CMV plus the relevant HLA were identified. In two of eight donors, the top clonotype was HLA-C-restricted CMV-specific.

This TCR was sampled from a human donor in good health (CMV status not recorded). Some clones in this sample may be carry-over from other donors' samples. Sequencing was done on a sample of CD8+ T cells from PBMCs. J is TRBJ1-1 and V is TRBV11-2; the D gene is possibly TRBD1 (5 bases). CDR3 residues: CASSLGGVVTEAFF. DNA of the CDR3: TGTGCCAGCAGCTTAGGGGGGGTTGTCACTGAAGCTTTCTTT.